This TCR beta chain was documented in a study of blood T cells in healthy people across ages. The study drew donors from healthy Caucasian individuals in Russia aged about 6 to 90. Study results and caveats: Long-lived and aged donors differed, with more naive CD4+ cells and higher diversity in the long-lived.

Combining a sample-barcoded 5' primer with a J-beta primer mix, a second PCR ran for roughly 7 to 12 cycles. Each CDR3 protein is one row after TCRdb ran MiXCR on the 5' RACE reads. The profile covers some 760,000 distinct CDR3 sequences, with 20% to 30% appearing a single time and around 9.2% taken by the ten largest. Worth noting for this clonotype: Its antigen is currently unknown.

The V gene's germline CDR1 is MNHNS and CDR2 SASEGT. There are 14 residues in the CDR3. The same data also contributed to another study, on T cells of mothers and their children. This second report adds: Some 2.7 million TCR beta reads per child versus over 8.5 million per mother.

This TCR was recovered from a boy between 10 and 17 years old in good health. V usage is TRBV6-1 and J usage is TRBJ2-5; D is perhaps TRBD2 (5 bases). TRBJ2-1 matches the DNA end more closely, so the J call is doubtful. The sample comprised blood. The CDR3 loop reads CASRGLGEGYEQFF. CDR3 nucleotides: TGTGCCAGCCGAGGACTGGGAGAGGGTTATGAGCAGTTCTTC.